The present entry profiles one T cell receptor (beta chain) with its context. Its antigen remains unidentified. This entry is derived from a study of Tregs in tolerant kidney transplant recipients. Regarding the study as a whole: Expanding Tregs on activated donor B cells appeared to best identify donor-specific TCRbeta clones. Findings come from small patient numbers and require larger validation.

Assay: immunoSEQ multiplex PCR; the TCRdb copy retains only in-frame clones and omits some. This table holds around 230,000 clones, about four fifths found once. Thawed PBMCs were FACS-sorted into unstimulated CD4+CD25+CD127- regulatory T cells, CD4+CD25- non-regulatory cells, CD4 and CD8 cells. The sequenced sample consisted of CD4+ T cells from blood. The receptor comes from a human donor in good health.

The chain's CDR3 is CASSPRDRGFEKLFF. CDR3 sequence (DNA): TGTGCCAGCAGCCCACGGGACAGGGGATTTGAAAAACTGTTTTTT. The V call is TRBV7-2, the J call TRBJ1-4; 10 nucleotides match TRBD1. The length of the CDR3 is 15 residues. CDR1 and CDR2 from the germline V gene are SGHTA and FQGNSA. V was pared by 5 bases and J by 7 bases, with 7 bases of the junction left unmatched.